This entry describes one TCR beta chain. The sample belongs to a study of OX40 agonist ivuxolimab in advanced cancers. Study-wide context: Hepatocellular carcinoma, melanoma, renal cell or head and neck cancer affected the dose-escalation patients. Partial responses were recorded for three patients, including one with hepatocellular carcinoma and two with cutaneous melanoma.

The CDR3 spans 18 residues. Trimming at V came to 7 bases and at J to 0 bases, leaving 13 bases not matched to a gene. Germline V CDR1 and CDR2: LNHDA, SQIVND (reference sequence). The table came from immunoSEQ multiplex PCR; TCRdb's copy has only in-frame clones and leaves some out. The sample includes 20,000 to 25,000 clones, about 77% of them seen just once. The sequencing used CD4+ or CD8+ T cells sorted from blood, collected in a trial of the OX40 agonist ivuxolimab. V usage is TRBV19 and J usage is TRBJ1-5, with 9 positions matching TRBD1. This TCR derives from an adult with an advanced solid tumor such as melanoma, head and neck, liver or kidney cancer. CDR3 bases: TGTGCCAGTACCGGGACAGGGCCTACAGCTTATAGCAATCAGCCCCAGCATTTT. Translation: CASTGTGPTAYSNQPQHF.